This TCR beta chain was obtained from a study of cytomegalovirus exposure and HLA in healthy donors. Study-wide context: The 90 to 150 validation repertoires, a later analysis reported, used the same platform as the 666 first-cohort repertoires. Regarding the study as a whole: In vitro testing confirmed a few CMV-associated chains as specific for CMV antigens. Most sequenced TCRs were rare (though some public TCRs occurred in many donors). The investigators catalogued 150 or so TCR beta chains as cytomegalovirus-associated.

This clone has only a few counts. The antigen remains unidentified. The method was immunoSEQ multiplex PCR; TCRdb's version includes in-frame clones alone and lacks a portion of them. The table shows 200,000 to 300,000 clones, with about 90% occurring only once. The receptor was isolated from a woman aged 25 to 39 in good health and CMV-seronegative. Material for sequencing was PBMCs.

CDR3 nucleotide sequence: TGTGCCAGCAGCTTACAGAACACTGAAGCTTTCTTT. Its translation: CASSLQNTEAFF. This chain joins TRBV7-9 and TRBJ1-1; D gene unclear. Looked up from germline, CDR1 is SEHNR and CDR2 is FQNEAQ (reference sequence). The germline V and J ends were trimmed by 2 bases and 1 base, with 2 bases remaining between them. The CDR3 covers 12 residues. Using reference TRBV7-9 and TRBJ1-1 for the parts outside the CDR3, the full variable domain is DTGVSQNPRHKITKRGQNVTFRCDPISEHNRLYWYRQTLGQGPEFLTYFQNEAQLEKSRLLSDRFSAERPKGSFSTLEIQRTEQGDSAMYLCASSLQNTEAFFGQGTRLTVV.